The 16 T cell receptor beta chains below were found in one sample sequenced in a study of T cells in women clearing cervical HPV infection. Produced via immunoSEQ multiplex PCR; TCRdb's table is partial and in-frame only. The specimen's table records approximately 21,000 clones. Specimen: blood buffy coat. These TCRs come from a woman aged 18-69 years with a cervical HPV16 infection that either progressed to CIN3+ or cleared (not recorded which).

On this clone itself: The CDR3 end is not reached by the read, which stops 3 residues before it; the germline J gene fills it in. The chain couples TRBV4-2 to TRBJ2-5, with TRBD2 matching over 10 bases. Trimming removed 1 base from V and 0 bases from J; junction bases left unmatched: 8. The CDR3 sequence is 18 residues long. Germline loops: CDR1 LGHNA, CDR2 YNFKEQ. CDR3 amino acids: CASSQVSASGGHQETQYF. The covered CDR3 bases are TGTGCCAGCAGCCAAGTTTCCGCTAGCGGGGGACACCAAGAGACC.

On this clone itself: The missing CDR3 end, 3 residues past where the read stops, is filled in from the germline J gene. This chain joins TRBV10-3 and TRBJ2-2, with 7 bases identical to TRBD1. Germline V gene lookup returns CDR1 ENHRY and CDR2 SYGVKD. This CDR3 spans 16 amino acids. J was trimmed by 2 bases and V by 5 bases; bases with no gene match: 8. The CDR3 loop is CAISIPGTENTGELFF. CDR3 DNA, as far as it was read: TGTGCCATCAGTATTCCGGGGACAGAAAACACCGGGGAG.

A word on this clone: Coverage ceases 3 residues before the CDR3 finishes, and the germline J gene fills in the end. The J gene is TRBJ2-5, the V gene TRBV5-1, with D perhaps TRBD1 (6 bases). This CDR3 has 15 residues. The V gene lost 1 base and the J gene lost 3 bases, with 13 bases spanning the gap. Germline CDR1 is SGHRS and CDR2 is YFSETQ. Here the CDR3 reads CASSLSRGEEETQYF. The sequenced part of the CDR3 DNA is TGCGCCAGCAGCTTGTCCAGGGGTGAGGAAGAGACC.

As for this clone: The read stops 3 residues short of the end of the CDR3; the missing end is completed from the germline J gene. The chain couples TRBV30 to TRBJ1-2, with 12 bases fitting TRBD1. Trimming removed 2 bases from V and 6 bases from J; junction bases left unmatched: 4. CDR1 and CDR2 (germline): GTSNPN, SVGIG (reference sequence). CDR3 length: 14 residues. Partial CDR3 DNA: TGTGCCTGGAGTCCGGGACAGGGGGCTAATGGC. This codes for CAWSPGQGANG. The CDR3 reads in full as CAWSPGQGANGYTF.

The part of the CDR3 DNA that was read is TGTGCCAGCAGCTTATTTAGTAAAGAAACAAACATT. Translated: CASSLFSKETNI. The full CDR3 protein reads CASSLFSKETNIQYF. This chain connects TRBV11-3 to TRBJ2-4; D gene uncertain. The missing CDR3 end, 3 residues past where the read stops, is filled in from the germline J gene. The CDR3 extends over 15 amino acids. CDR1 is SGHNT, CDR2 YENEEA, per germline. Trimming left V 2 bases short and J 6 bases short, with 14 bases between.

On this clone itself: The observed sequence ends 3 residues before the CDR3 terminus, with the missing tail filled in from the germline J gene. V and J are TRBV10-3 and TRBJ1-1; D is possibly TRBD1 (5 bases). Germline V gene data show CDR1 as ENHRY and CDR2 as SYGVKD. The CDR3 spans 13 residues. Trimming pared 6 bases from V and 2 bases from J, leaving 10 bases between. The covered CDR3 bases are TGTGCCATCAGAAAGACAGACAACACTGAA. It translates to CAIRKTDNTE. The complete CDR3 protein is CAIRKTDNTEAFF.

A note on this clone: The sequence runs out 3 residues before the end of the CDR3; the remainder is reconstructed from the germline J gene. The gene calls are TRBV5-1 and TRBJ1-6, with TRBD1 as a possible D gene (5 bases). The germline gives CDR1 SGHRS, CDR2 YFSETQ. This CDR3 is built from 15 residues. The V end lost 4 bases, the J end lost 8 bases, and 16 bases lay between the germline ends. CDR3 DNA (partial): TGCGCCAGCAGCCTCATGACAAAAGGGGATTCACCC. Its translation is CASSLMTKGDSP. The full CDR3 protein is CASSLMTKGDSPLHF.

Notes on this clone: The CDR3 extends 3 residues past the end of the read, so its final part is completed from the germline J gene. This sequence joins TRBV4-1 and TRBJ2-3; 8 bases fit TRBD2. The CDR3 has 17 amino acids. Germline assignment: CDR1 MGHRA and CDR2 YSYEKL. The V and J ends lost 4 bases and 4 bases, in that order; junction bases with no gene match: 13. Partial CDR3 DNA: TGCGCCAGCAGCCCAGCCCGGGGGGGTAGAGAGGCAGATACG. Translating gives CASSPARGGREADT. The full CDR3 protein reads CASSPARGGREADTQYF.

In regard to this clone: The CDR3 end falls 3 residues outside the read, so it is completed with the germline J gene. The chain links TRBV7-8 to TRBJ2-3; 8 nucleotides line up with TRBD2. Germline trimming cut 6 bases from V and 5 bases from J; bases unmatched to any gene: 7. The CDR3 spans 14 residues. Germline V gene lookup returns CDR1 SGHVS and CDR2 FQNEAQ. This CDR3 is CASSRGGILDTQYF. Incomplete CDR3 DNA: TGTGCCAGCAGTCGGGGGGGGATTTTAGATACG. The full variable domain, its missing parts supplied by reference TRBV7-8 and TRBJ2-3, is GAGVSQSPRYKVAKRGQDVALRCDPISGHVSLFWYQQALGQGPEFLTYFQNEAQLDKSGLPSDRFFAERPEGSVSTLKIQRTQQEDSAVYLCASSRGGILDTQYFGPGTRLTVL.

A note on this clone: The read gets to within 3 residues of the CDR3 end, and the germline J gene fills in the rest. The chain employs TRBV10-3 and TRBJ1-1; weak D call: TRBD1 (5 bases). Germline CDR1 ENHRY, CDR2 SYGVKD. The CDR3 has 16 amino acids. Trimming shortened V by 1 base and J by 1 base, and 13 bases separated the two germline ends. The CDR3 bases that were read are TGTGCCATCAGTGAGTTCGCGAGGGGTGCGAACACTGAA. It encodes CAISEFARGANTE. The whole CDR3 protein is CAISEFARGANTEAFF.

A note on this clone: The read ends 3 residues before the CDR3 terminus; that terminus is restored from the germline J gene. The rearrangement uses TRBV29-1 and TRBJ2-3; D uncertain. Germline V gives CDR1 SQVTM, CDR2 ANQGSEA. CDR3 length: 14 amino acids. Trimming took 5 bases from V and 0 from J, leaving 12 bases between them. CDR3 sequence reads: CSVLTTKSTDTQYF. CDR3 DNA, as far as it was read: TGCAGCGTTTTAACAACTAAAAGCACAGATACG.

As to this clone: The read halts 3 residues ahead of the CDR3 end, with the missing end drawn from the germline J gene. J is TRBJ2-1 and V is TRBV5-4, with 8 positions matching TRBD2. V was clipped by 1 base and J by 7 bases; unmatched bases: 4. There are 14 residues in the CDR3. Germline V gene lookup returns CDR1 SGHNT and CDR2 YYREEE (reference sequence). The CDR3 sequence: CASSLWREANEQFF. The CDR3 DNA, read in part, is TGTGCCAGCAGCTTGTGGCGGGAGGCAAATGAG.

With respect to this clone: The read is 3 residues too short to cover the CDR3 end, so that end is filled in from the germline J gene. The chain couples TRBV19 to TRBJ1-2, with D possibly matching TRBD1 (5 bases). The germline V gene has CDR1 LNHDA and CDR2 SQIVND (reference sequence). V lost 6 bases, J lost 6 bases, and 14 bases lay in between. CDR3 length equals 13 residues. CDR3 protein: CASRYYQGDGYTF. CDR3 DNA, as far as it was read: TGTGCCAGTAGGTACTACCAAGGGGATGGC.

Of note for this clone: The read ends 3 residues shy of where the CDR3 ends; the end is completed using the germline J gene. This chain uses TRBV14 with TRBJ2-7, with 10 bases identical to TRBD2. CDR3 length: 19 residues. Germline CDR1 is SGHDN and CDR2 is FVKESK. V gave up 5 bases and J gave up 0 bases; unmatched junction bases: 16. The CDR3 DNA, read in part, is TGTGCCAGCAGCTCCGGACAGGGTGAACTAGCGGGACCCTCCTACGAG. It specifies CASSSGQGELAGPSYE. The full CDR3 protein reads CASSSGQGELAGPSYEQYF.

As to this clone: Sequencing ends 3 residues short of the CDR3 end; the germline J gene provides the rest. V gene TRBV20-1 combines with J gene TRBJ2-7; 11 nucleotides match TRBD2. The CDR3 sequence is 15 residues long. Germline-derived CDR1 and CDR2 are DFQATT and SNEGSKA (reference sequence). The junction had 7 bases not matched to a gene; V was cut back by 3 bases and J by 3 bases. The covered CDR3 bases are TGCAGTGCTAGTGATCTAGCGGGGGGAATCTACGAG. It is translated as CSASDLAGGIYE. The CDR3 as a whole reads CSASDLAGGIYEQYF.

Remarks on this clone: The read ends 3 residues early relative to the CDR3; the germline J gene fills the gap. The chain has TRBV11-2 and TRBJ1-1; TRBD1 is a possible D gene (6 bases). CDR3 length: 14 amino acids. Per the germline V gene, CDR1 is SGHAT and CDR2 is FQNNGV. The CDR3 loop is CASRGTRRRTEAFF. CDR3 DNA (partial): TGTGCCAGCAGGGGGACAAGGAGAAGGACCGAA. Full variable domain (missing parts from reference TRBV11-2 and TRBJ1-1): EAGVAQSPRYKIIEKRQSVAFWCNPISGHATLYWYQQILGQGPKLLIQFQNNGVVDDSQLPKDRFSAERLKGVDSTLKIQPAKLEDSAVYLCASRGTRRRTEAFFGQGTRLTVV.